The 26 T cell receptor beta chains listed next were all sequenced from one sample in a study of OX40 agonist ivuxolimab in advanced cancers. Clones were read by immunoSEQ multiplex PCR, and TCRdb kept only the in-frame ones, dropping some. Here the sample spans about 73,000 clones, around 90% being singletons. Sample: CD4+ or CD8+ T cells sorted from blood, taken in a trial of the OX40 agonist ivuxolimab. Receptor source: an adult with an advanced solid tumor such as melanoma, head and neck, liver or kidney cancer.

J is TRBJ1-2 and V is TRBV28, with D uncertain. The CDR3 has 15 residues. The ends were cut back, 5 bases at V and 1 base at J, with 14 bases in the middle. CDR1 and CDR2 from the germline V gene are MDHEN and SYDVKM. The DNA for the CDR3 is TGTGCCAGCAGTCCCCCGGCGGCCCATAACTATGGCTACACCTTC. Translation gives CASSPPAAHNYGYTF.

V gene TRBV10-1 combines with J gene TRBJ2-7, with TRBD1 identical over 8 bases. This CDR3 contains 14 residues. J gave up 8 bases and V 2 bases, and 8 bases lay outside the gene matches. Per the germline V gene, CDR1 is WNHNN and CDR2 is SYGVQD (reference sequence). The CDR3 DNA reads as TGCGCCAGCAGTGAGGACAGGGGAGCCGAGAAGCAGTACTTC. This sequence encodes CASSEDRGAEKQYF.

V and J are TRBV5-1 and TRBJ1-3, with unresolved D. Germline-derived CDR1 and CDR2 are SGHRS and YFSETQ. V was trimmed by 0 bases and J by 0 bases, leaving 4 bases between them. This CDR3 has 14 amino acids. Here the CDR3 reads CASSLAPSGNTIYF. DNA for the CDR3: TGCGCCAGCAGCTTGGCCCCCTCTGGAAACACCATATATTTT.

This sequence joins TRBV5-1 and TRBJ2-7; D not resolved. Germline V gene lookup returns CDR1 SGHRS and CDR2 YFSETQ. Trimming cost V 2 bases and J 4 bases, with 4 bases left between them. The CDR3 consists of 11 residues. The CDR3 is CASSFKYEQYF. The CDR3 DNA follows: TGCGCCAGCAGCTTCAAGTACGAGCAGTACTTC.

The chain recombines TRBV5-1 with TRBJ2-1; TRBD2 might be the D (5 bases). Germline V gene sequence: CDR1 SGHRS, CDR2 YFSETQ. This CDR3 spans 17 amino acids. V was pared by 4 bases and J by 0 bases, with 17 bases between. CDR3 sequence reads: CASSQSASGYSYNEQFF. The CDR3 DNA follows: TGCGCCAGCAGCCAGAGCGCCTCGGGGTACTCCTACAATGAGCAGTTCTTC.

This clone was seen once. The rearrangement joins TRBV5-6 to TRBJ2-7; no reliable D call. This CDR3 spans 13 amino acids. CDR1 and CDR2 (germline): SGHDT, YYEEEE. The V and J ends lost 2 bases and 0 bases respectively, with 6 bases between them. DNA for the CDR3: TGTGCCAGCAGCTTCCCGAGCTCCTACGAGCAGTACTTC. Its protein is CASSFPSSYEQYF.

The rearrangement links TRBV7-6 to TRBJ2-7, with 7 positions matching TRBD2. The CDR3 has 14 amino acids. Germline V lookup: CDR1 SGHVS, CDR2 FNYEAQ. The trim removed 5 bases at V and 3 bases at J, leaving 7 bases unmatched. CDR3 nucleotide sequence: TGTGCCAGCAGCGTCTCGTCTAGCGGCTACGAGCAGTACTTC. Translation gives CASSVSSSGYEQYF.

The rearrangement uses TRBV7-3 and TRBJ2-5, with 8 bases aligning to TRBD2. CDR3 length: 15 amino acids. Looked up from germline, CDR1 is SGHTA and CDR2 is FQGTGA. Losses at the gene ends were 5 bases for V and 2 bases for J; bases not matched to a gene: 7. The CDR3 sequence: CASSRNSGAQETQYF. In DNA form, the CDR3 reads TGTGCCAGCAGCCGCAATAGCGGGGCTCAAGAGACCCAGTACTTC.

This clone was picked up one time. The genes are TRBV10-2 and TRBJ2-1, with D possibly TRBD2 on 6 matching bases. The CDR3 totals 13 residues. Germline CDR1 is WSHSY and CDR2 is SAAADI. Trimming removed 5 bases at V and 10 bases at J, with 15 bases between. DNA of the CDR3: TGCGCCAGCAGTCCACCCCCTAGCGTCGAGCAGTTCTTC. Translating gives CASSPPPSVEQFF.

The chain recombines TRBV7-9 with TRBJ2-3; D is unresolved. Trimming removed 2 bases at V and 2 bases at J, with 2 bases between. Germline loops: CDR1 SEHNR, CDR2 FQNEAQ (reference sequence). The length of the CDR3 is 12 residues. CDR3 nucleotide sequence: TGTGCCAGCAGCTTATACACAGATACGCAGTATTTT. This translates into CASSLYTDTQYF.

This chain links TRBV4-3 with TRBJ2-1; 12 bases are shared with TRBD2. Germline trimming cut 0 bases from V and 6 bases from J; bases unmatched to any gene: 6. The germline gives CDR1 LGHNA, CDR2 YSLEER. This CDR3 is built from 17 residues. As DNA, the CDR3 is TGCGCCAGCAGCCAAGAGGCTAGCGGGGGGGGACGCAATGAGCAGTTCTTC. Amino acids: CASSQEASGGGRNEQFF.

The chain combines TRBV19 with TRBJ2-7, with 7 bases matching TRBD1. The V gene's germline CDR1 is LNHDA and CDR2 SQIVND (reference sequence). The CDR3 is made up of 16 amino acids. With V trimmed by 3 bases and J by 3 bases, 11 bases remained unmatched. The CDR3 reads CASSIRPETGLYEQYF. The CDR3, as DNA: TGTGCCAGTAGTATTCGTCCCGAGACAGGGCTCTACGAGCAGTACTTC.

CDR3 amino acids: CASSLVSGGAGNEQFF. The CDR3 coding sequence is TGTGCCAGCAGCTTAGTTAGCGGGGGGGCCGGTAATGAGCAGTTCTTC. The chain is built from TRBV11-2 and TRBJ2-1, with 11 bases matching TRBD2. The CDR3 sequence is 16 residues long. Germline V lookup: CDR1 SGHAT, CDR2 FQNNGV. The trim removed 1 base at V and 7 bases at J, leaving 6 bases unmatched.

CDR3 DNA sequence: TGCACCAGCAGCCAAGGGGAGTCTCGAGGGCGCTACGAGCAGTACTTC. It is translated as CTSSQGESRGRYEQYF. J is TRBJ2-7 and V is TRBV1; the table gives TRBD2 as D, unverified against the DNA. TRBV1 corresponds to a pseudogene. The CDR3 is 16 amino acids.

The chain combines TRBV27 with TRBJ2-7; D gene ambiguous. CDR1 is MNHEY, CDR2 SMNVEV, per germline (reference sequence). CDR3 length: 14 amino acids. Trimming removed 3 bases from V and 3 bases from J, with 12 bases in between. The CDR3 DNA follows: TGTGCCAGCAGTTTTTTTGTTGGGGACTACGAGCAGTACTTC. It specifies CASSFFVGDYEQYF.

The chain is built from TRBV5-1 and TRBJ2-7, with D possibly being TRBD1 (5 bases). The CDR3 length is 16 residues. V was shortened by 0 bases and J by 4 bases, with 17 bases between the two germline ends. From germline, CDR1 is SGHRS and CDR2 YFSETQ. For the CDR3, the DNA is TGCGCCAGCAGCTTGGGTGGGGCGCTGGGATCGTACGAGCAGTACTTC. It translates to CASSLGGALGSYEQYF.

The chain carries TRBV27 and TRBJ1-2, with D unclear. Germline assignment: CDR1 MNHEY and CDR2 SMNVEV (reference sequence). The CDR3 length is 14 residues. V gave up 5 bases and J gave up 3 bases, with 13 bases separating them. The CDR3 DNA follows: TGTGCCAGCAGTCCTACGGAACTCTACTATGGCTACACCTTC. It translates to CASSPTELYYGYTF.

V gene TRBV14 combines with J gene TRBJ2-5; 12 bases match TRBD2. The J segment lost 5 bases and the V segment lost 9 bases, leaving 10 bases of the junction unmatched. Germline values: CDR1 SGHDN, CDR2 FVKESK. The CDR3 loop spans 15 amino acids. CDR3 protein: CASAEGLAGRETQYF. CDR3 DNA sequence: TGTGCCAGTGCGGAGGGACTAGCGGGTCGGGAGACCCAGTACTTC.

The chain couples TRBV19 to TRBJ1-2; 7 bases match TRBD1. Germline CDR1 reads LNHDA; CDR2 reads SQIVND (reference sequence). J lost 4 bases, V lost 5 bases, and 10 bases had no gene match. CDR3 size: 15 residues. For the CDR3, the DNA is TGTGCCAGTAGTCCAGACAGGGAGGGGGGCTATGGCTACACCTTC. It codes for CASSPDREGGYGYTF.

A few counts support this clone. Possible read error: a much larger clone is one base away. Additional DNA sequences in this sample encode the identical CDR3. The genes are TRBV30 and TRBJ1-1; D gene uncertain. In germline, CDR1 is GTSNPN, CDR2 SVGIG (reference sequence). The CDR3 has 11 amino acids. Trimming took off 0 bases at V and 4 bases at J, with 3 bases between the two ends. CDR3 sequence: CAWSVGTEAFF. The CDR3 DNA sequence: TGTGCCTGGAGTGTAGGCACTGAAGCTTTCTTT.

Relative to its sample, this clone is medium-sized. The gene calls are TRBV4-3 and TRBJ1-1; D is unresolved. The V gene lost 4 bases and the J gene lost 1 base, with 10 bases spanning the gap. This CDR3 contains 14 residues. Looked up from germline, CDR1 is LGHNA and CDR2 is YSLEER. The CDR3 region is CASSRNRGNTEAFF. DNA for the CDR3: TGCGCCAGCAGCCGGAACCGGGGGAACACTGAAGCTTTCTTT.

The genes are TRBV6-1 and TRBJ1-4; 7 bases agree with TRBD1. The germline gives CDR1 MNHNS, CDR2 SASEGT. Losses at the gene ends were 4 bases for V and 8 bases for J; bases not matched to a gene: 10. The CDR3 is made up of 15 amino acids. The CDR3 is CASSAYRGEGEKLFF. The DNA for the CDR3 is TGTGCCAGCAGTGCCTACAGGGGCGAGGGGGAAAAACTGTTTTTT.

The chain combines TRBV6-1 with TRBJ2-3, with 13 bases identical to TRBD2. V shed 4 bases and J 4 bases; nucleotides not matched to a gene: 5. There are 16 residues in the CDR3. Germline V gene lookup returns CDR1 MNHNS and CDR2 SASEGT. The CDR3 spells CASSVTSGGAPDTQYF. In DNA form, the CDR3 reads TGTGCCAGCAGTGTCACTAGCGGGGGGGCTCCAGATACGCAGTATTTT.

The chain uses TRBV11-2 and TRBJ2-5; D remains unclear. This CDR3 is 11 amino acids long. Trimming left V 2 bases short and J 3 bases short, with 1 base between. CDR1 SGHAT and CDR2 FQNNGV come from the germline V gene. The CDR3 nucleotides read TGTGCCAGCAGCTTAAAAGAGACCCAGTACTTC. Protein: CASSLKETQYF.

This chain connects TRBV9 to TRBJ2-1; a possible D gene is TRBD1 (7 bases). V was shortened by 0 bases and J by 8 bases, with 15 bases between the two germline ends. CDR3 length: 15 residues. Germline-derived CDR1 and CDR2 are SGDLS and YYNGEE. The CDR3: CASSVGAGGGDEQFF. The CDR3 region has the DNA TGTGCCAGCAGCGTAGGGGCAGGGGGAGGCGATGAGCAGTTCTTC. Combining the CDR3 with reference TRBV9 and TRBJ2-1 gives the whole variable domain DSGVTQTPKHLITATGQRVTLRCSPRSGDLSVYWYQQSLDQGLQFLIQYYNGEERAKGNILERFSAQQFPDLHSELNLSSLELGDSALYFCASSVGAGGGDEQFFGPGTRLTVL.

This clone was detected only a few times. The chain uses TRBV5-5 and TRBJ1-1, with TRBD1 matching 7 bases. Trimming cost V 2 bases and J 5 bases; bases outside gene matches: 6. Germline CDR1 is SGHKS and CDR2 is YYEKEE (reference sequence). The CDR3 contains 14 residues. As DNA, the CDR3 is TGTGCCAGCAGCTTAGGTCCAGGGGGGACTGAAGCTTTCTTT. Protein sequence: CASSLGPGGTEAFF.